Presented here are 23 T cell receptor beta chains from one specimen sequenced in a study of blood T cell repertoires in COVID-19. The data were produced by immunoSEQ multiplex PCR, yet TCRdb's version contains in-frame clones alone and is incomplete. This sample has 100,000 or so clones; about four fifths occur once, and the top ten carry less than 45%. The sequencing sample was made of peripheral blood. These receptors all stem from an elderly man with acute or convalescent COVID-19.

The rearrangement uses TRBV5-4 and TRBJ2-5; no firm D call. The V gene lost 1 base and the J gene lost 2 bases, with 6 bases spanning the gap. Per germline, CDR1 SGHNT and CDR2 YYREEE (reference sequence). The CDR3 has 13 amino acids. The CDR3 DNA sequence: TGTGCCAGCAGCTTGTGGCAGCAAGAGACCCAGTACTTC. This codes for CASSLWQQETQYF.

This chain connects TRBV18 to TRBJ1-2; TRBD1 agrees at 9 bases. Germline values: CDR1 KGHSH, CDR2 LQKENI. V lost 2 bases to trimming and J lost 12 bases; unmatched junction nucleotides: 10. CDR3 size: 14 residues. CDR3 sequence reads: CASSPIPGTGYDTF. The DNA of the CDR3 is TGTGCCAGCTCACCAATCCCCGGGACAGGGTACGACACCTTC.

The genes are TRBV4-1 and TRBJ2-5, with 7 positions matching TRBD2. The V gene's germline CDR1 is MGHRA and CDR2 YSYEKL. The CDR3 has 16 residues. The trim removed 0 bases at V and 4 bases at J, leaving 8 bases unmatched. In DNA form, the CDR3 reads TGCGCCAGCAGCCAAGATTCGCGGGAGTGGGGAGAGACCCAGTACTTC. Translation: CASSQDSREWGETQYF.

The rearrangement links TRBV5-4 to TRBJ2-7; possible D gene TRBD1, 5 bases. The CDR3 consists of 15 residues. Germline CDR1 is SGHNT and CDR2 is YYREEE (reference sequence). Trimming removed 2 bases from V and 3 bases from J, with 15 bases in between. The CDR3 DNA reads TGTGCCAGCAGCTTTCAGGGTAGCCGGAGCTACGAGCAGTACTTC. This translates into CASSFQGSRSYEQYF.

As to this clone: This specimen includes other DNA sequences encoding the same CDR3. The chain has TRBV18 and TRBJ2-7; 8 bases are shared with TRBD1. Germline V gene lookup returns CDR1 KGHSH and CDR2 LQKENI. V gave up 4 bases and J gave up 3 bases; unmatched junction bases: 2. The CDR3 contains 13 residues. CDR3: CASSRQGIYEQYF. CDR3 DNA: TGTGCCAGCTCACGACAGGGGATCTACGAGCAGTACTTC.

The chain combines TRBV18 with TRBJ1-1, with D possibly being TRBD1 (5 bases). Per the germline V gene, CDR1 is KGHSH and CDR2 is LQKENI. The CDR3 spans 13 residues. V dropped 3 bases and J dropped 10 bases, with 15 bases sitting between them. Here the CDR3 DNA reads TGTGCCAGCTCACCCGACAGAGGCCCTGGAGCTTTCTTT. Its protein is CASSPDRGPGAFF.

This rearrangement joins TRBV5-1 to TRBJ2-5; 7 nucleotides agree with TRBD1. J gave up 0 bases and V 4 bases, and 3 bases lay outside the gene matches. The V gene's germline CDR1 is SGHRS and CDR2 YFSETQ. The CDR3 totals 14 residues. CDR3 DNA sequence: TGCGCCAGCAGCGAACAGGGGAACCAAGAGACCCAGTACTTC. This gives the protein CASSEQGNQETQYF.

V usage is TRBV7-3 and J usage is TRBJ2-3; TRBD2 matches 8 bases. V trimming: 5 bases; J trimming: 2 bases; junction bases outside the gene matches: 9. Germline CDR1 and CDR2: SGHTA and FQGTGA. The CDR3 extends over 16 amino acids. The CDR3 protein is CASSLSGSWYTDTQYF. CDR3 coding DNA: TGTGCCAGCAGCCTCAGCGGGAGTTGGTACACAGATACGCAGTATTTT.

The rearrangement joins TRBV9 to TRBJ1-1; 8 positions match TRBD1. Germline V gives CDR1 SGDLS, CDR2 YYNGEE. This CDR3 is 14 amino acids long. The V gene end was trimmed by 4 bases and the J gene end by 4 bases; junction bases not matched to a gene: 6. In nucleotides, the CDR3 is TGTGCCAGCAGCACACGGACAGGGCCCACTGAAGCTTTCTTT. This codes for CASSTRTGPTEAFF.

The V call is TRBV10-3, the J call TRBJ1-1, with TRBD1 matching over 8 bases. V was clipped by 7 bases and J by 5 bases; unmatched bases: 12. The V gene's germline CDR1 is ENHRY and CDR2 SYGVKD. This CDR3 has 15 amino acids. The CDR3 DNA follows: TGTGCCATCACGGGAAGGACAGGGCTAAGAACTGAAGCTTTCTTT. Amino acid sequence: CAITGRTGLRTEAFF.

V is TRBV9 and J is TRBJ2-1; D unresolved. Per the germline V gene, CDR1 is SGDLS and CDR2 is YYNGEE. CDR3 length equals 14 residues. Deletions cut 4 bases from V and 3 bases from J, with 11 bases between. Here the CDR3 reads CASSSSPGYNEQFF. CDR3 bases: TGTGCCAGCAGCTCATCCCCAGGCTACAATGAGCAGTTCTTC.

The table lists this clone with a few counts. V is TRBV6-5 and J is TRBJ1-5; TRBD1 is a possible D gene (6 bases). The length of the CDR3 is 13 residues. Germline-derived CDR1 and CDR2 are MNHEY and SVGAGI. V was shortened by 8 bases and J by 5 bases, with 13 bases between the two germline ends. DNA of the CDR3: TGTGCCAGCGGGGCACAGGGAGATCAGCCCCAGCATTTT. Amino acid sequence: CASGAQGDQPQHF.

This clone has only a few counts. This chain connects TRBV5-1 to TRBJ2-1; 12 positions agree with TRBD2. After removal of 0 bases from V and 5 bases from J, the junction contained 6 bases not matched to a gene. There are 17 residues in the CDR3. Germline CDR1 and CDR2: SGHRS and YFSETQ. The CDR3: CASSLATSGRINNEQFF. The CDR3 bases are TGCGCCAGCAGCTTGGCGACTAGCGGGAGAATAAACAATGAGCAGTTCTTC.

This clone was detected many times. The V gene is TRBV19, the J gene TRBJ1-5; D unclear. Trimming removed 3 bases from V and 5 bases from J, with 5 bases in between. CDR3 size: 12 residues. Looked up from germline, CDR1 is LNHDA and CDR2 is SQIVND (reference sequence). CDR3 residues: CASSMQDQPQHF. Written as DNA, the CDR3 is TGTGCCAGTAGTATGCAGGATCAGCCCCAGCATTTT.

V and J are TRBV28 and TRBJ2-7; D possibly corresponds to TRBD1 (5 bases). The CDR3 length is 12 residues. Per germline, CDR1 MDHEN and CDR2 SYDVKM. Trimming took off 7 bases at V and 1 base at J, with 8 bases between the two ends. The CDR3 bases are TGTGCCAGCATGGCAGGGTCCTACGAGCAGTACTTC. Translation: CASMAGSYEQYF.

The chain has TRBV18 and TRBJ2-3; tentative D call: TRBD2 (5 bases). Germline V CDR1 and CDR2: KGHSH, LQKENI. The ends were cut back, 2 bases at V and 5 bases at J, with 8 bases in the middle. This CDR3 region has 13 residues. CDR3 loop: CASSPNGEDTQYF. In nucleotides, the CDR3 is TGTGCCAGCTCACCAAACGGGGAAGATACGCAGTATTTT. Full variable domain (remainder filled in from reference TRBV18 and TRBJ2-3): NAGVMQNPRHLVRRRGQEARLRCSPMKGHSHVYWYRQLPEEGLKFMVYLQKENIIDESGMPKERFSAEFPKEGPSILRIQQVVRGDSAAYFCASSPNGEDTQYFGPGTRLTVL.

V and J are TRBV6-6 and TRBJ1-1, with a possible D match to TRBD1 (6 bases). V was trimmed by 4 bases and J by 2 bases, leaving 8 bases between them. The CDR3 extends over 13 amino acids. Germline values: CDR1 MNHNY, CDR2 SVGAGI (reference sequence). CDR3 nucleotide sequence: TGTGCCAGCAGTTTCAGGGGAAACACTGAAGCTTTCTTT. Amino acid sequence: CASSFRGNTEAFF.

The chain is built from TRBV28 and TRBJ2-7; a weak D match, TRBD1 (5 bases). Between the trimmed V and J ends, which lost 2 bases and 2 bases, there was a span of 10 bases. The germline gives CDR1 MDHEN, CDR2 SYDVKM. The CDR3 is 14 amino acids. The CDR3 is CASSLGRVAYEQYF. CDR3 sequence (DNA): TGTGCCAGCAGTTTAGGCAGGGTAGCCTACGAGCAGTACTTC.

This chain joins TRBV2 and TRBJ2-1; weak D call: TRBD1 (6 bases). This CDR3 region has 13 residues. The germline gives CDR1 SNHLY, CDR2 FYNNEI. Trimming took 8 bases from V and 1 from J, leaving 9 bases between them. The CDR3 DNA reads as TGTGCCAGCGGCCAGGGGTCCTACAATGAGCAGTTCTTC. It is translated as CASGQGSYNEQFF.

The chain couples TRBV7-2 to TRBJ2-3; TRBD1 agrees at 9 bases. CDR1 SGHTA and CDR2 FQGNSA come from the germline V gene. This CDR3 is 16 amino acids long. The V and J ends lost 6 bases and 5 bases, in that order; junction bases with no gene match: 12. CDR3 DNA: TGTGCCAGCAGTCCGACCACAGGGGGCGCGGGAGATACGCAGTATTTT. This codes for CASSPTTGGAGDTQYF.

V gene TRBV18 combines with J gene TRBJ2-2; 7 bases match TRBD1. From germline, CDR1 is KGHSH and CDR2 LQKENI. The CDR3 contains 17 residues. The V segment lost 6 bases and the J segment 4 bases; nucleotides outside the gene matches: 14. CDR3 DNA sequence: TGTGCCAGCTCGGAACAAAGGGGACAGAGAATCACCGGGGAGCTGTTTTTT. Protein product: CASSEQRGQRITGELFF. Full variable domain (missing parts from reference TRBV18 and TRBJ2-2): NAGVMQNPRHLVRRRGQEARLRCSPMKGHSHVYWYRQLPEEGLKFMVYLQKENIIDESGMPKERFSAEFPKEGPSILRIQQVVRGDSAAYFCASSEQRGQRITGELFFGEGSRLTVL.

CDR3 protein: CASRTPGTSTDTQYF. The CDR3 bases are TGTGCCAGCAGAACACCCGGGACTAGCACAGATACGCAGTATTTT. V is TRBV7-9 and J is TRBJ2-3; D may be TRBD2 (6 bases). The V gene's germline CDR1 is SEHNR and CDR2 FQNEAQ (reference sequence). V lost 6 bases, J lost 0 bases, and 13 bases lay in between. The CDR3 length is 15 residues.

The V and J genes are TRBV5-1 and TRBJ2-5; 9 positions agree with TRBD2. The V and J ends lost 0 bases and 8 bases, in that order; junction bases with no gene match: 11. The CDR3 is 16 residues long. The V gene's germline CDR1 is SGHRS and CDR2 YFSETQ. CDR3 sequence: CASSLDYKPGLATQYF. CDR3 nucleotides: TGCGCCAGCAGCTTGGATTACAAACCGGGACTAGCTACCCAGTACTTC.